This T cell receptor (beta chain) was obtained from a study of T cells in Graves' hyperthyroidism and ophthalmopathy. Whole-study results and caveats: From stable hyperthyroidism, ophthalmopathy was separated by a 13 V-J model. Most thyroid-expanded clonotypes above 0.001 were also found in blood.

RNA transcripts provided the source from which TCR beta CDR3 regions were amplified. Using the HTBI primer set, a first-round RT-PCR was run on the TCR CDR3. MiXCR was run by TCRdb on the multiplex PCR reads, yielding one entry per CDR3 protein. The top ten clones hold 9.2% of a sample with hundreds of thousands of distinct CDR3 sequences, over 10% of them seen once. The PBMCs were sourced from fresh peripheral blood (around 9.3 ml). This clonotype was recorded only once. What it binds is unknown. The specimen sequenced was blood. This receptor was taken from a woman aged 18-29 years with Graves' hyperthyroidism.

CDR3 amino acids: CASSIGPSGRGVYNEQFF. The CDR3 DNA follows: TGTGCCAGTAGTATAGGCCCTAGCGGGAGGGGTGTTTACAATGAGCAGTTCTTC. The chain combines TRBV19 with TRBJ2-1, with TRBD2 matching over 12 bases. Per the germline V gene, CDR1 is LNHDA and CDR2 is SQIVND (reference sequence). The CDR3 runs to 18 residues. With V trimmed by 1 base and J by 4 bases, 8 bases remained unmatched.